The 10 T cell receptor beta chains below all came from one sample that was sequenced in a study of T cells in Graves' hyperthyroidism and ophthalmopathy. RNA transcripts yielded amplified TCR beta CDR3 regions. The HTBI set primed first-round TCR CDR3 RT-PCR. TCRdb recomputed calls from the multiplex PCR reads with MiXCR, one row per CDR3 protein. This table has a few hundred thousand distinct CDR3 sequences, less than 20% appearing once. The sequenced sample consisted of blood. These receptors were collected from a woman younger than 35 with Graves' hyperthyroidism that later progressed to Graves' ophthalmopathy.

The chain joins TRBV9 to TRBJ2-5; 8 nucleotides match TRBD2. V dropped 4 bases and J dropped 1; count of bases not matched to a gene: 6. Germline CDR1 is SGDLS and CDR2 is YYNGEE. The CDR3 is made up of 15 amino acids. CDR3 in DNA: TGTGCCAGCAGCTGGAGAACTAGCGGCCAAGAGACCCAGTACTTC. This sequence encodes CASSWRTSGQETQYF.

This clonotype showed up just a few times. The chain links TRBV5-1 to TRBJ2-7; D unclear. V lost 0 bases and J lost 0, with 10 bases in between. Germline V gene lookup returns CDR1 SGHRS and CDR2 YFSETQ. The length of the CDR3 is 15 residues. The CDR3 is CASSLEGLSSYEQYF. The CDR3 coding sequence is TGCGCCAGCAGCTTGGAAGGGTTGAGCTCCTACGAGCAGTACTTC.

The genes are TRBV11-3 and TRBJ2-2; D perhaps matches TRBD1 (5 bases). The V gene's germline CDR1 is SGHNT and CDR2 YENEEA. The CDR3 spans 19 residues. V shed 5 bases and J shed 0 bases, with 22 bases lying between them. CDR3 loop: CASSPDPPRTQANTGELFF. CDR3 coding DNA: TGTGCCAGCAGCCCCGACCCCCCTAGGACACAAGCGAACACCGGGGAGCTGTTTTTT. Drawing the rest from reference TRBV11-3 and TRBJ2-2, the complete variable domain is EAGVVQSPRYKIIEKKQPVAFWCNPISGHNTLYWYLQNLGQGPELLIRYENEEAVDDSQLPKDRFSAERLKGVDSTLKIQPAELGDSAVYLCASSPDPPRTQANTGELFFGEGSRLTVL.

This clonotype was counted between two and nine times. The V call is TRBV30, the J call TRBJ1-5, with D maybe TRBD1 (5 bases). The CDR3 consists of 14 residues. CDR1 is GTSNPN and CDR2 is SVGIG in the germline V gene (reference sequence). Trimming removed 6 bases at V and 4 bases at J, with 16 bases between. The CDR3 bases are TGTGCCTGTTCTCGGACCCAGGGTAATCAGCCCCAGCATTTT. This translates into CACSRTQGNQPQHF.

The gene calls are TRBV27 and TRBJ2-3; D possibly corresponds to TRBD1 (6 bases). Trimming removed 8 bases from V and 7 bases from J, with 7 bases in between. The CDR3 length is 10 residues. From germline, CDR1 is MNHEY and CDR2 SMNVEV (reference sequence). The CDR3 sequence: CASGTNTQYF. The CDR3 bases are TGTGCCAGCGGGACAAATACGCAGTATTTT.

The CDR3 DNA sequence: TGTGCCAGCAGCCCGAACCTGGCTAGCATATACAATGAGCAGTTCTTC. Encoded protein: CASSPNLASIYNEQFF. The chain joins TRBV6-1 to TRBJ2-1; tentatively, D is TRBD2 (5 bases). This CDR3 has 16 residues. From germline, CDR1 is MNHNS and CDR2 SASEGT. V was pared by 6 bases and J by 4 bases, with 19 bases between.

The rearrangement joins TRBV14 to TRBJ2-6; D is uncertain. The CDR3 has 15 amino acids. Trimming took 4 bases from V and 1 from J, leaving 8 bases between them. Germline assignment: CDR1 SGHDN and CDR2 FVKESK. The CDR3 coding sequence is TGTGCCAGCAGCCCTTTTGGGTCTGGGGCCAACGTCCTGACTTTC. As protein: CASSPFGSGANVLTF.

In this sample, this clonotype turned up many times. The V gene is TRBV3-1, the J gene TRBJ1-2, with TRBD1 matching over 7 bases. The CDR3 consists of 15 residues. V gave up 3 bases and J gave up 8 bases; unmatched junction bases: 12. CDR1 LGHDT and CDR2 YNNKEL come from the germline V gene (reference sequence). CDR3 nucleotides: TGTGCCAGCAGCCAGCCGGGACAGACCCTAGTGGGCTACACCTTC. Translation: CASSQPGQTLVGYTF.

This clonotype was counted many times. The J gene is TRBJ2-4, the V gene TRBV6-1, with D tentatively TRBD2 (6 bases). Per the germline V gene, CDR1 is MNHNS and CDR2 is SASEGT. The V end lost 6 bases, the J end lost 0 bases, and 18 bases lay between the germline ends. CDR3 size: 17 residues. In DNA form, the CDR3 reads TGTGCCAGCAGCCCTGGGGGGTGGACCCCAGCCAAAAACATTCAGTACTTC. This sequence encodes CASSPGGWTPAKNIQYF.

This clonotype was seen repeatedly, ten times or more. The V call is TRBV28, the J call TRBJ2-7, with D possibly matching TRBD1 (6 bases). Per germline, CDR1 MDHEN and CDR2 SYDVKM. V was shortened by 10 bases and J by 0 bases, with 25 bases between the two germline ends. This CDR3 region has 17 residues. CDR3 amino acids: CATALDHRARSSYEQYF. DNA for the CDR3: TGTGCCACCGCCTTAGACCACAGGGCGAGGAGCTCCTACGAGCAGTACTTC.